This T cell receptor (beta chain) derives from a study of shared clonotypes between healthy human individuals. Overall study context: Each donor's CD4 naive and CD4 memory cells filled three plates apiece, CD8 naive two, and CD8 memory one. The study, taken as a whole, reports: What naive subsets generally showed was a larger estimated richness than memory subsets showed.

Per the authors' pipeline: Owing to the provision of junction-only sequences devoid of quality scores by immunoSEQ, filtering differed. Some clones are missing from TCRdb's copy, which holds only in-frame ones; the method was immunoSEQ multiplex PCR. The V and J calls and the clone size are those of that table, but D and trimming were determined from the DNA. The data hold more than 1 million clones, with about four fifths observed a single time. This CDR3 comprises 14 residues. The germline gives CDR1 MNHEY, CDR2 SMNVEV (reference sequence). V shed 6 bases and J shed 1 base, with 9 bases lying between them. The split of CD4+ cells yielded CD45RA+ naive and CD45RA-negative memory subsets. On this clone: Its antigen remains unknown.

The receptor was derived from a man younger than 30 in good health. Some clones in this sample may be carry-over from other donors' samples. Sequenced input: memory CD4+ T cells from PBMCs. The subset: CD45RA-negative fraction. This chain joins TRBV27 and TRBJ2-2, with TRBD2 as a possible D gene (6 bases). The CDR3 reads CASRIAENTGELFF. CDR3 nucleotides: TGTGCCAGCAGAATAGCGGAGAACACCGGGGAGCTGTTTTTT.